A single sample gave rise to the 28 T cell receptor beta chains below, sequenced in a study of CD8+CD57+ T cells in acquired aplastic anemia. By flow cytometry, patients selected for sequencing had shown an expansion of CD8+CD57+ cells. It was genomic DNA that served as the template for profiling TCR beta VDJ and CDR3. TCRdb re-derived calls from the reads in MiXCR, one entry per CDR3 protein. This sample has some 140,000 distinct CDR3 sequences; just over 50% occur once, and the top ten carry roughly 12%. Sequenced sample: sorted CD4+, CD8+, or CD8+CD57+ T cells (not recorded which) from PBMCs. Every receptor here comes from a human donor with aplastic anemia.

This clonotype was seen only a few times. The J gene is TRBJ1-2, the V gene TRBV27, with TRBD1 as a possible D gene (5 bases). The germline V and J ends were trimmed by 8 bases and 7 bases, with 26 bases remaining between them. CDR1 and CDR2 (germline): MNHEY, SMNVEV (reference sequence). The CDR3 consists of 16 residues. CDR3 DNA: TGTGCCAGCGGCTCTATCTCGGGGGGAGTATATGGTGGCTACACCTTC. This sequence encodes CASGSISGGVYGGYTF.

This clonotype was recorded at least ten times. The chain couples TRBV11-2 to TRBJ1-6, with 10 bases lining up with TRBD1. Trimming took 3 bases from V and 5 from J; bases not matched to a gene: 13. Per germline, CDR1 SGHAT and CDR2 FQNNGV. The CDR3 is made up of 19 amino acids. As DNA, the CDR3 is TGTGCCAGCAGCTTGGGGACAGGGGCTCGCTCAGGGGATAATTCACCCCTCCACTTT. Residues: CASSLGTGARSGDNSPLHF.

As for this clonotype: One end of the junction is discordant with germline, which a read error may explain. The rearrangement uses TRBV9 and TRBJ1-1; D uncertain. From germline, CDR1 is SGDLS and CDR2 YYNGEE. The CDR3 contains 15 residues. The CDR3 loop reads CASSVRAGLNTGAFF. CDR3 bases: TGTGCCAGCAGCGTTAGGGCAGGATTGAACACTGGAGCTTTCTTT.

This clonotype was seen at least ten times. CDR3 nucleotides: TGTGCCAGCAGCCTGGACACCTACGAGCAGTACTTC. This encodes CASSLDTYEQYF. The chain links TRBV5-4 to TRBJ2-7; D might be TRBD1 (5 bases). The CDR3 extends over 12 amino acids. Germline assignment: CDR1 SGHNT and CDR2 YYREEE (reference sequence). V dropped 4 bases and J dropped 2 bases, with 7 bases sitting between them.

The V gene is TRBV25-1, the J gene TRBJ1-2; possibly TRBD1 for D (6 bases). V was clipped by 3 bases and J by 4 bases, with 15 bases between them. Per the germline V gene, CDR1 is MGHDK and CDR2 is SYGVNS. CDR3 length: 15 residues. CDR3 region: CASSDPTGTVYGYTF. DNA for the CDR3: TGTGCCAGCAGTGACCCTACAGGGACGGTCTATGGCTACACCTTC.

This clonotype was recorded at least ten times. The chain combines TRBV12-3 or TRBV12-4 with TRBJ2-5; 11 nucleotides agree with TRBD2. The CDR3 length is 15 residues. Germline trimming cut 4 bases from V and 2 bases from J; bases unmatched to any gene: 3. CDR3 region: CASSSVAGGQETQYF. CDR3 in DNA: TGTGCCAGCAGTTCAGTAGCGGGGGGGCAAGAGACCCAGTACTTC.

A word on this clonotype: This sequence may be a read error, since a much larger clone differs from it by one base. The chain links TRBV6-5 to TRBJ2-7; D is unclear. The CDR3 loop spans 16 amino acids. Germline V lookup: CDR1 MNHEY, CDR2 SVGAGI. The V end was cut by 5 bases, the J end by 2 bases, with 19 bases between. CDR3 loop: CASSPSAPVVPYEQYF. CDR3 nucleotides: TGTGCCAGCAGTCCCTCGGCGCCCGTAGTCCCCTACGAGCAGTACTTC.

The V gene is TRBV24-1, the J gene TRBJ2-1, with a tentative D call TRBD1 (5 bases). Trimming removed 3 bases at V and 7 bases at J, with 12 bases between. Looked up from germline, CDR1 is KGHDR and CDR2 is SFDVKD. The CDR3 consists of 14 residues. CDR3 nucleotides: TGTGCCACCAGTGATAGTCACCACAGGAATGAGCAGTTCTTC. It specifies CATSDSHHRNEQFF.

CDR3 protein: CASSLGWGKVYNEQFF. CDR3 nucleotide sequence: TGTGCCAGCAGCTTAGGGTGGGGAAAGGTCTACAATGAGCAGTTCTTC. This chain links TRBV7-9 with TRBJ2-1; D gene ambiguous. Trimming took 1 base from V and 3 from J, leaving 13 bases between them. The CDR3 has 16 residues. Germline loops: CDR1 SEHNR, CDR2 FQNEAQ (reference sequence).

Worth noting for this clonotype: At one boundary the junction diverges from the germline segment, which might be a read error. The gene calls are TRBV10-1 and TRBJ2-7; 7 bases align to TRBD1. The CDR3 has 15 amino acids. The germline CDR1 and CDR2 sequences are WNHNN and SYGVQD (reference sequence). The DNA for the CDR3 is TGTGCCAGCAGGGGGATTTTAGGGACACCCTACGAGCAGTACTTC. It specifies CASRGILGTPYEQYF.

The V and J genes are TRBV20-1 and TRBJ2-7, with TRBD2 identical over 10 bases. Per germline, CDR1 DFQATT and CDR2 SNEGSKA (reference sequence). The CDR3 has 12 residues. CDR3 protein: CSIAGGSYEQYF. CDR3 coding DNA: TGCAGCATAGCGGGGGGATCCTACGAGCAGTACTTC.

This clonotype occurred many times. V gene TRBV4-3 combines with J gene TRBJ2-7; D is unresolved. CDR1 and CDR2 from the germline V gene are LGHNA and YSLEER. V dropped 0 bases and J dropped 0 bases, with 9 bases sitting between them. The CDR3 loop spans 15 amino acids. The chain's CDR3 is CASSQDREASYEQYF. CDR3 nucleotides: TGCGCCAGCAGCCAAGACCGCGAGGCCTCCTACGAGCAGTACTTC.

This clonotype was counted ten times or more. The rearrangement joins TRBV11-2 to TRBJ2-7; unclear D gene. The germline V gene encodes CDR1 SGHAT and CDR2 FQNNGV. V was pared by 1 base and J by 7 bases, with 8 bases between. CDR3 size: 12 residues. CDR3 coding DNA: TGTGCCAGCAGCTTAGTGGGGAATGAGCAGTACTTC. Its protein product is CASSLVGNEQYF.

This clonotype was detected many times. This chain uses TRBV6-2 or TRBV6-3 with TRBJ1-2, with D perhaps TRBD1 (5 bases). The germline V gene encodes CDR1 MNHEY and CDR2 SVGEGT. This CDR3 is 16 amino acids long. V shed 5 bases and J shed 2 bases, with 18 bases lying between them. CDR3 sequence: CASSPFLRRANYGYTF. The CDR3 nucleotides are TGTGCCAGCAGTCCCTTCCTACGCAGGGCGAACTATGGCTACACCTTC.

This clonotype was recorded at least ten times. The chain combines TRBV19 with TRBJ2-7; D possibly uses TRBD1 or TRBD2 (5 bases each). Germline CDR1 reads LNHDA; CDR2 reads SQIVND (reference sequence). The V end was cut by 1 base, the J end by 2 bases, with 6 bases between. The CDR3 is made up of 13 amino acids. The CDR3 region is CASSIGDAYEQYF. The CDR3 coding sequence is TGTGCCAGTAGTATAGGGGACGCCTACGAGCAGTACTTC.

This clonotype has ten or more counts. The chain recombines TRBV7-6 with TRBJ2-7, with 7 bases lining up with TRBD2. V dropped 4 bases and J dropped 4; count of bases not matched to a gene: 7. This CDR3 has 14 amino acids. Germline CDR1 SGHVS, CDR2 FNYEAQ. Written as DNA, the CDR3 is TGTGCCAGCAGCTCCGGTCCGGGGGGATACGAGCAGTACTTC. Its translation is CASSSGPGGYEQYF.

The chain uses TRBV20-1 and TRBJ1-1; D remains unclear. Germline V gene lookup returns CDR1 DFQATT and CDR2 SNEGSKA (reference sequence). The CDR3 covers 13 residues. Trimming took 6 bases from V and 1 from J, leaving 12 bases between them. The CDR3 DNA is TGCAGTGCCAAACTAAGTGCGAACACTGAAGCTTTCTTT. It yields the protein CSAKLSANTEAFF.

This chain connects TRBV10-1 to TRBJ2-7; 8 nucleotides match TRBD1. The CDR3 contains 15 residues. J was trimmed by 0 bases and V by 6 bases; bases with no gene match: 7. Germline CDR1 and CDR2: WNHNN and SYGVQD (reference sequence). CDR3 sequence reads: CASSLGQGFSYEQYF. The CDR3 coding sequence is TGCGCCAGCAGCTTAGGACAGGGATTCTCCTACGAGCAGTACTTC.

This clonotype was seen at least ten times. J is TRBJ1-5 and V is TRBV7-9, with unresolved D. Germline loops: CDR1 SEHNR, CDR2 FQNEAQ (reference sequence). Trimming took off 5 bases at V and 4 bases at J, with 15 bases between the two ends. The CDR3 is 15 amino acids. For the CDR3, the DNA is TGTGCCAGCAGCAACGGAAAGGGAGGGAATCAGCCCCAGCATTTT. As protein: CASSNGKGGNQPQHF.

The genes are TRBV5-1 and TRBJ1-2; TRBD1 is a possible D gene (5 bases). CDR3 length: 17 amino acids. Between the trimmed V and J ends, which lost 1 base and 5 bases, there was a span of 21 bases. Germline V gene lookup returns CDR1 SGHRS and CDR2 YFSETQ. The CDR3 loop reads CASSLWPAGGEGYGYTF. The CDR3 nucleotides are TGCGCCAGCAGCTTGTGGCCCGCGGGGGGGGAGGGATATGGCTACACCTTC.

The CDR3 sequence: CASRVAGLETQYF. CDR3 coding DNA: TGTGCCAGCAGGGTGGCAGGGTTGGAGACCCAGTACTTC. The chain carries TRBV19 and TRBJ2-5; a weak D match, TRBD1 (5 bases). Deletions cut 9 bases from V and 5 bases from J, with 16 bases between. This CDR3 contains 13 residues. CDR1 is LNHDA and CDR2 is SQIVND in the germline V gene (reference sequence).

CDR3 coding DNA: TGCAGTGCAGGGGGACAGGGAGGAGATAGCAATCAGCCCCAGCATTTT. This translates into CSAGGQGGDSNQPQHF. The rearrangement joins TRBV20-1 to TRBJ1-5; TRBD1 agrees at 9 bases. Germline loops: CDR1 DFQATT, CDR2 SNEGSKA (reference sequence). The CDR3 length is 16 residues. V lost 6 bases and J lost 0; bases outside the gene matches: 9.

This clonotype was found many times. This chain joins TRBV6-1 and TRBJ1-6; tentative D call: TRBD1 (5 bases). The germline V gene has CDR1 MNHNS and CDR2 SASEGT. Trimming took off 4 bases at V and 7 bases at J, with 17 bases between the two ends. CDR3 size: 16 residues. CDR3 region: CASSVLGVGRNSPLHF. The CDR3 nucleotides are TGTGCCAGCAGTGTCTTGGGGGTCGGCAGGAATTCACCCCTCCACTTT.

This clonotype was observed many times. This sequence joins TRBV7-6 and TRBJ1-5; D not resolved. Trimming removed 4 bases at V and 7 bases at J, with 8 bases between. Germline CDR1 reads SGHVS; CDR2 reads FNYEAQ. The CDR3 covers 12 residues. As DNA, the CDR3 is TGTGCCAGCAGCTCCCTCGGGCAGCCCCAGCATTTT. It encodes CASSSLGQPQHF.

V usage is TRBV7-3 and J usage is TRBJ2-7; the D is unclear. Trimming removed 6 bases from V and 2 bases from J, with 14 bases in between. Germline lookup yields CDR1 SGHTA and CDR2 FQGTGA. CDR3 length: 14 residues. CDR3 in DNA: TGTGCCAGCAGTGGGAATAGTGTCACCTACGAGCAGTACTTC. Translating it yields CASSGNSVTYEQYF.

The rearrangement links TRBV20-1 to TRBJ1-1; 10 bases match TRBD1. The CDR3 extends over 13 amino acids. V gave up 8 bases and J gave up 4 bases; unmatched junction bases: 7. Per the germline V gene, CDR1 is DFQATT and CDR2 is SNEGSKA (reference sequence). The CDR3 region is CSPSGTGVTEAFF. CDR3 coding DNA: TGCAGTCCCTCCGGGACAGGGGTCACTGAAGCTTTCTTT.

V is TRBV7-9 and J is TRBJ2-7, with TRBD2 matching over 9 bases. This CDR3 region has 12 residues. The germline V gene has CDR1 SEHNR and CDR2 FQNEAQ (reference sequence). After removal of 11 bases from V and 5 bases from J, the junction contained 7 bases not matched to a gene. The CDR3 bases are TGTGCCTGGATTAGCGGGAGCAACGAGCAGTACTTC. Its protein product is CAWISGSNEQYF.

This clonotype showed up many times. The J gene is TRBJ1-1, the V gene TRBV19; D ambiguous. Germline CDR1 reads LNHDA; CDR2 reads SQIVND (reference sequence). The CDR3 covers 13 residues. Trimming shortened V by 2 bases and J by 3 bases, and 7 bases separated the two germline ends. CDR3 in amino acids: CASSIPGHTEAFF. CDR3 in DNA: TGTGCCAGTAGTATACCAGGTCACACTGAAGCTTTCTTT.